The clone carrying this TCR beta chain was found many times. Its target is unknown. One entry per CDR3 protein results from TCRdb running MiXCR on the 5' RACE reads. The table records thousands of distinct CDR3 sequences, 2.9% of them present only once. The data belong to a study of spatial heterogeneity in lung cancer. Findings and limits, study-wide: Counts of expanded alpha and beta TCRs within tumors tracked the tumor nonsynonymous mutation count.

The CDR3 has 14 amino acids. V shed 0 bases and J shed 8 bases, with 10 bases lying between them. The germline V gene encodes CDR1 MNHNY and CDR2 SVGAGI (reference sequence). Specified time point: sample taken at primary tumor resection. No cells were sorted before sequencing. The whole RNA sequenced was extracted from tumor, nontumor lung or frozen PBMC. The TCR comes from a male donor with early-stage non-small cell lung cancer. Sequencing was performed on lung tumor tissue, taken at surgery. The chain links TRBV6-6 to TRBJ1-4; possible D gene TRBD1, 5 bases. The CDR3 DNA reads TGTGCCAGCAGTTACTCGGGGGATAGGGAAAAACTGTTTTTT. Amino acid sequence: CASSYSGDREKLFF.